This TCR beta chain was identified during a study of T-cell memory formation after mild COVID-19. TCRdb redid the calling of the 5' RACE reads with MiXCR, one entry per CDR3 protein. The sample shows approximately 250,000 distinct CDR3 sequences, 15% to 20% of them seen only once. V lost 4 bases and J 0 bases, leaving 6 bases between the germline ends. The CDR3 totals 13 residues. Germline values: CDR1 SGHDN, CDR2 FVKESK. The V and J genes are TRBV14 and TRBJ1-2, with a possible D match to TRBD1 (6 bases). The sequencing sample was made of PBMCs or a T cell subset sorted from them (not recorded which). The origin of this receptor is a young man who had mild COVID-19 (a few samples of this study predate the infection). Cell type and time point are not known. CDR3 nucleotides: TGTGCCAGCAGCCGGGACACTAACTATGGCTACACCTTC. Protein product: CASSRDTNYGYTF.